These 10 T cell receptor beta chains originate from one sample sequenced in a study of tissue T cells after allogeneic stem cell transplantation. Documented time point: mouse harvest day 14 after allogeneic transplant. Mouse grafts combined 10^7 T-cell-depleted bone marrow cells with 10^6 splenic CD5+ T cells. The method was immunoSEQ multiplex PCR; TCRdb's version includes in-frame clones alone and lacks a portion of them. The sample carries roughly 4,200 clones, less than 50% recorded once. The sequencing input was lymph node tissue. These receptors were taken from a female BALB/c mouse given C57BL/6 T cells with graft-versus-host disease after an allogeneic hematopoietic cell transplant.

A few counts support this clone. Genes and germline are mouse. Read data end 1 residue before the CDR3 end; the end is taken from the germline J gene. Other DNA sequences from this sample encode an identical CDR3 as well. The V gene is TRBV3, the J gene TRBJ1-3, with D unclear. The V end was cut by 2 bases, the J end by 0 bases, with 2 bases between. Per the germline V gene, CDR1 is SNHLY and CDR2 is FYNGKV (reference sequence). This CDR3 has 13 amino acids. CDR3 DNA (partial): TGTGCCAGCAGCTTAAATTCTGGAAATACGCTCTAT. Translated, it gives CASSLNSGNTLY. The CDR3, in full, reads CASSLNSGNTLYF.

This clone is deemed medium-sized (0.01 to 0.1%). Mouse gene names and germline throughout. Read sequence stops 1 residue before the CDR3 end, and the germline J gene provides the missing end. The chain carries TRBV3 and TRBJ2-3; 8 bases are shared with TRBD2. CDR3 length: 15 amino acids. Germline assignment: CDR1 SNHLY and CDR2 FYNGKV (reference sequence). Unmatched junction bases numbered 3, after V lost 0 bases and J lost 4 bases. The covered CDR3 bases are TGTGCCAGCAGCTTAGCTCCTGGGGGGACAGAAACGCTGTAT. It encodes CASSLAPGGTETLY. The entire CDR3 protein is CASSLAPGGTETLYF.

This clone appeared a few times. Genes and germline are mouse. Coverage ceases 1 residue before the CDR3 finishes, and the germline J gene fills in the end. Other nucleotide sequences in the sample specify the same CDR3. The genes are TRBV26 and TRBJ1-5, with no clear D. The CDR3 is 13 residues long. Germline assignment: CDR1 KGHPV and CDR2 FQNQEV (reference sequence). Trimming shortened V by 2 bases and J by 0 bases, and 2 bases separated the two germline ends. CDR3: CASSLGNNQAPLF. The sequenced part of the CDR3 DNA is TGTGCCAGCAGTCTGGGTAACAACCAGGCTCCGCTT.

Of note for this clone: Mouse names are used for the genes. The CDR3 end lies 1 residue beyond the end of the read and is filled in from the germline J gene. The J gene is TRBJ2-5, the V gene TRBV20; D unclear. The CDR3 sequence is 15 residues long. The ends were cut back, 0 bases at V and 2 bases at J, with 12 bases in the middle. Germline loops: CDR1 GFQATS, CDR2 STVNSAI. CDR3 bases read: TGTGGTGCTAGGGATCCGGGTAAGGGCCAAGACACCCAGTAC. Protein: CGARDPGKGQDTQY. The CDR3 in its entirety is CGARDPGKGQDTQYF.

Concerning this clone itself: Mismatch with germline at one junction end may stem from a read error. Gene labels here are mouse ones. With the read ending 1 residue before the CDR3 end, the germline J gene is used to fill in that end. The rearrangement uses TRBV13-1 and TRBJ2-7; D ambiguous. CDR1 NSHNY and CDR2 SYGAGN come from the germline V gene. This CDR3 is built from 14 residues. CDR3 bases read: TGTGCCAGCAGTGATACCAGCAGCTCCTCTGAACAGTAC. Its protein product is CASSDTSSSSEQY. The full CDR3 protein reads CASSDTSSSSEQYF.

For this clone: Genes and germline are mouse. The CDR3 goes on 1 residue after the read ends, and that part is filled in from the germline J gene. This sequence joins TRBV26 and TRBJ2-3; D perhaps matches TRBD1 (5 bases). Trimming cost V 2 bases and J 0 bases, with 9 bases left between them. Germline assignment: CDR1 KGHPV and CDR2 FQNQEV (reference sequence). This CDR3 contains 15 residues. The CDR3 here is CASSLGQVSAETLYF. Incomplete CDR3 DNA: TGTGCCAGCAGTCTGGGACAAGTTAGTGCAGAAACGCTGTAT.

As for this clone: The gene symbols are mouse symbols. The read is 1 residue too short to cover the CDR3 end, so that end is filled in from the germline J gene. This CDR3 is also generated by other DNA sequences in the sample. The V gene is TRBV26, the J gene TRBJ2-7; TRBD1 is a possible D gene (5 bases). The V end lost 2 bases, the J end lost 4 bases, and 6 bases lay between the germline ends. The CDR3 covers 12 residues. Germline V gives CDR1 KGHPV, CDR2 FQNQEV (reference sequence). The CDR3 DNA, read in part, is TGTGCCAGCAGTCTGGGACAATATGAACAGTAC. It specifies CASSLGQYEQY. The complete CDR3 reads CASSLGQYEQYF.

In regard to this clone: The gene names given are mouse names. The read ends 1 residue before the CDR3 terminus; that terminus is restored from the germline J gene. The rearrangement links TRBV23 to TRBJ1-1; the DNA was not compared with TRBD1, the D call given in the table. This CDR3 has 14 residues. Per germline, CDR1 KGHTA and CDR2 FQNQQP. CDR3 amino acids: CSSSQRTANTEVFF. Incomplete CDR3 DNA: TGCTCCAGCAGTCAACGGACAGCAAACACAGAAGTCTTC. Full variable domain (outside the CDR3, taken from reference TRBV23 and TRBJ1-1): DAAVTQKPRYLIKMKGQEAEMKCIPEKGHTAVFWYQQKQSKELKFLIYFQNQQPLDQIDMVKERFSAVCPSSSLCSLGIRTCEAEDSALYLCSSSQRTANTEVFFGKGTRLTVV.

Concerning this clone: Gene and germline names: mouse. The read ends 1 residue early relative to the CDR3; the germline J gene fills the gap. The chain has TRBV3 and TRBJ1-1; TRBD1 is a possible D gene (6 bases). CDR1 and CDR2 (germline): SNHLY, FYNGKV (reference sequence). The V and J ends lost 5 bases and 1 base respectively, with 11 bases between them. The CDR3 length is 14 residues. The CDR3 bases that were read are TGTGCCAGCAGCCCGAAGGGGGGGAACACAGAAGTCTTC. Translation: CASSPKGGNTEVF. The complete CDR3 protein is CASSPKGGNTEVFF.

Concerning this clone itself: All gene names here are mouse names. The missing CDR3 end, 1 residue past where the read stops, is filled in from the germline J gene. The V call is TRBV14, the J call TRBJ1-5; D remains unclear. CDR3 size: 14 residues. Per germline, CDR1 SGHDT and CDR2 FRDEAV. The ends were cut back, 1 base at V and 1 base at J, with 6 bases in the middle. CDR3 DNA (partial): TGTGCCAGCAGTTTCGGAGAAAACAACCAGGCTCCGCTT. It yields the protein CASSFGENNQAPL. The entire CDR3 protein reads CASSFGENNQAPLF.